Listed below are T cell receptor beta chains from one sample, sequenced in a study of cytomegalovirus exposure and HLA in healthy donors. The protocol was immunoSEQ multiplex PCR, while the TCRdb copy is restricted to in-frame clones and leaves out a portion. This sample yields 170,000 or so clones, of which 70% to 80% are seen a single time; around 3% belongs to the top ten. The material sequenced was PBMCs. These receptors originate from a male donor in good health and CMV-seronegative. Each CDR3 is given with its conserved first and last residue. D genes are given only for firm matches. The size field is filled for only some rows; it gives once, few, many or a size class.

d_call	clone_size	j_call	cdr3_length	v_call	cdr3_nt	cdr3_aa
TRBD2	once	TRBJ2-7	16	TRBV6-6	TGTGCCAGCAGCCCCGGTACTAGCGGAGATTCCTACGAGCAGTACTTC	CASSPGTSGDSYEQYF
-	-	TRBJ2-6	14	TRBV28	TGTGCCAGCAGTTCAGGCTCTGGGGCCAACGTCCTGACTTTC	CASSSGSGANVLTF
TRBD1	-	TRBJ2-6	17	TRBV6-1	TGTGCCAGCAGTGCCTTAACAGGGGGCACTGGGGCCAACGTCCTGACTTTC	CASSALTGGTGANVLTF
-	-	TRBJ2-3	16	TRBV5-1	TGCGCCAGCAGCTTGAATTTGCAGGGTAGCACAGATACGCAGTATTTT	CASSLNLQGSTDTQYF
TRBD1	-	TRBJ1-2	16	TRBV6-1	TGTGCCAGCAGTGCCCGGACAGGGGGCAAGAACTATGGCTACACCTTC	CASSARTGGKNYGYTF
-	-	TRBJ1-1	15	TRBV7-9	TGTGCCAGCAGCTTGGGGACGACAGGCGACACTGAAGCTTTCTTT	CASSLGTTGDTEAFF
-	-	TRBJ2-1	14	TRBV7-3	TGTGCCAGCAGTCGCGGATCATCCTACAATGAGCAGTTCTTC	CASSRGSSYNEQFF
-	-	TRBJ2-7	10	TRBV29-1	TGCAGCGGGGGTAGCGACGAGCAGTACTTC	CSGGSDEQYF
TRBD1	-	TRBJ2-7	13	TRBV19	TGTGCCAGTAGGTCACAGGACAGGGACGAGCAGTACTTC	CASRSQDRDEQYF
TRBD2	few	TRBJ2-5	13	TRBV6-5	TGTGCCAGCAGGGAAGGACTAGCAGAGACCCAGTACTTC	CASREGLAETQYF
TRBD2	-	TRBJ2-1	14	TRBV5-1	TGCGCCAGCAGCTCCCTAGCGGGAGAAAATGAGCAGTTCTTC	CASSSLAGENEQFF
-	-	TRBJ2-1	14	TRBV2	TGTGCCAGCAGCAGGACTCGCGTTCTTGATGAGCAGTTCTTC	CASSRTRVLDEQFF
-	few	TRBJ2-3	13	TRBV11-2	TGTGCCAGCAGCCTGCGTAGCACAGATACGCAGTATTTT	CASSLRSTDTQYF
-	-	TRBJ2-2	14	TRBV6-1	TGTGCCAGCAGTGAAGGACTAGACACCGGGGAGCTGTTTTTT	CASSEGLDTGELFF
-	few	TRBJ2-6	17	TRBV4-3	TGCGCCAGCAGCCAAGATCGAGGCAGCTCTGGGGCCAACGTCCTGACTTTC	CASSQDRGSSGANVLTF
TRBD2	few	TRBJ2-7	16	TRBV7-9	TGTGCCAGCGGTTCAACCGGGACTAGCATAACCTACGAGCAGTACTTC	CASGSTGTSITYEQYF
-	-	TRBJ1-5	16	TRBV28	TGTGCCAGCAGTTTGGCGGGCGTTAGTAGCAATCAGCCCCAGCATTTT	CASSLAGVSSNQPQHF
TRBD1	-	TRBJ1-5	18	TRBV15	TGTGCCACCAGCAGAGCCAATCCGACAGGGGTAGGGAATCAGCCCCAGCATTTT	CATSRANPTGVGNQPQHF
TRBD1	-	TRBJ1-4	15	TRBV6-6	TGTGCCAGCAGTTACACGGGACAGGCTAATGAAAAACTGTTTTTT	CASSYTGQANEKLFF
-	-	TRBJ1-2	14	TRBV5-6	TGTGCCAGCAGCGGCGGACAGCTAAACTATGGCTACACCTTC	CASSGGQLNYGYTF
TRBD1	-	TRBJ1-1	18	TRBV5-1	TGCGCCAGCAGCAGACGGACAGGGGCGGGTAGCATGAACACTGAAGCTTTCTTT	CASSRRTGAGSMNTEAFF
TRBD1	-	TRBJ1-5	16	TRBV6-6	TGTGCCAGCAGTTCCAACCCGGGACAGGAAAATCAGCCCCAGCATTTT	CASSSNPGQENQPQHF
TRBD1	few	TRBJ2-4	12	TRBV30	TGTGCCTGGGAAGGACAGGGTTATATTCAGTACTTC	CAWEGQGYIQYF
-	-	TRBJ2-7	15	TRBV4-1	TGCGCCAGCAGCCAAGACGATGACAGGCTCTACGAGCAGTACTTC	CASSQDDDRLYEQYF
TRBD2	-	TRBJ2-3	16	TRBV7-9	TGTGCCAGCAGCTCGACTAGCGGGAGAAGACTAGATACGCAGTATTTT	CASSSTSGRRLDTQYF
-	-	TRBJ1-2	15	TRBV25-1	TGTGCCAGCAGCGCGCCCTTCGGGTATATCTATGGCTACACCTTC	CASSAPFGYIYGYTF
-	-	TRBJ1-1	15	TRBV7-9	TGTGCCAGCAGCCCAAGGAGGGCCGGGAACACTGAAGCTTTCTTT	CASSPRRAGNTEAFF
TRBD2	-	TRBJ2-1	19	TRBV12-5	TGTGCTAGTGGTCCTTGGTATAGACAAGCGGGGGGCTCCTACAATGAGCAGTTCTTC	CASGPWYRQAGGSYNEQFF
TRBD2	-	TRBJ2-4	13	TRBV2	TGTGCCAGCAGTGAAACAAGGACTAGCGAGCGGTACTTC	CASSETRTSERYF
-	-	TRBJ2-2	11	TRBV15	TGTGCCACCTATGACACCGGGGAGCTGTTTTTT	CATYDTGELFF
TRBD1	-	TRBJ2-1	18	TRBV27	TGTGCCAGCAGTTTACCACCTAGGGACAGCGTTGCCTACAATGAGCAGTTCTTC	CASSLPPRDSVAYNEQFF
-	-	TRBJ1-2	13	TRBV6-1	TGTGCCAGCAGTGTAACAGGGAACTATGGCTACACCTTC	CASSVTGNYGYTF
-	few	TRBJ2-7	14	TRBV9	TGTGCCAGCAGCGGCGGGCGGGACCCCTACGAGCAGTACTTC	CASSGGRDPYEQYF
TRBD2	-	TRBJ2-1	13	TRBV30	TGTGCCTGCCTAGCGGGGGTCCACAATGAGCAGTTCTTC	CACLAGVHNEQFF
-	-	TRBJ2-1	16	TRBV5-8	TGTGCCAGCAGACCTTTGCGGAGCCGCTCCTACAATGAGCAGTTCTTC	CASRPLRSRSYNEQFF
-	-	TRBJ1-5	15	TRBV6-7	TGTGCCAGCAGTCCGGGACAAAATGGCAATCAGCCCCAGCATTTT	CASSPGQNGNQPQHF
TRBD1	-	TRBJ2-2	17	TRBV15	TGTGCCACCAGCCCCCACCCCCGGGACAGGGTTACCGGGGAGCTGTTTTTT	CATSPHPRDRVTGELFF
TRBD1	-	TRBJ1-1	14	TRBV5-6	TGTGCCAGCAGCTACCCGGACAGGGGCACTGAAGCTTTCTTT	CASSYPDRGTEAFF
TRBD1	-	TRBJ1-2	13	TRBV7-2	TGTGCCAGCAGCTCAGGACAGGGCGGTGGCTACACCTTC	CASSSGQGGGYTF
-	-	TRBJ1-2	14	TRBV2	TGTGCCAGCAGTGACGGCAGGGGAAACTATGGCTACACCTTC	CASSDGRGNYGYTF
-	-	TRBJ1-3	14	TRBV29-1	TGCAGCGTTGTGACAAGTAACTCTGGAAACACCATATATTTT	CSVVTSNSGNTIYF
-	-	TRBJ1-2	16	TRBV9	TGTGCCAGCAGCCCCGCGGGGTTTACCGTAATGTATGGCTACACCTTC	CASSPAGFTVMYGYTF
-	-	TRBJ2-3	19	TRBV7-9	TGTGCCAGCACCAGCGGGGACAACACCAAGACGTGGAGCACAGATACGCAGTATTTT	CASTSGDNTKTWSTDTQYF
-	-	TRBJ2-3	14	TRBV5-1	TGCGCCAGCAAACGAACTCACGGCACAGATACGCAGTATTTT	CASKRTHGTDTQYF
-	-	TRBJ1-5	15	TRBV6-5	TGTGCCAGCAGTTACTCCGGACAGATCAATCAGCCCCAGCATTTT	CASSYSGQINQPQHF
-	few	TRBJ1-5	14	TRBV30	TGTGCCTGGAGTCCAGGGGTAAGCAATCAGCCCCAGCATTTT	CAWSPGVSNQPQHF
TRBD2	few	TRBJ2-1	16	TRBV7-2	TGTGCCAGCAGAGCTCCTAGCGGGAGGACCCGTGGTGAGCAGTTCTTC	CASRAPSGRTRGEQFF
TRBD1	-	TRBJ1-2	16	TRBV5-6	TGTGCCAGCAGCCGGGGGAGTTCAGGGGGCTACGGGGGCTACACCTTC	CASSRGSSGGYGGYTF
-	-	TRBJ1-3	16	TRBV7-2	TGTGCCAGCAGCTTCCGACAGAATCAAGGAGGAAACACCATATATTTT	CASSFRQNQGGNTIYF
-	-	TRBJ1-4	15	TRBV30	TGTGCCTGGACAGGACAGCCTGCAACTAATGAAAAACTGTTTTTT	CAWTGQPATNEKLFF
TRBD1	-	TRBJ1-5	15	TRBV30	TGTGCCTGTCAGACAGGGTGGAATAGCAATCAGCCCCAGCATTTT	CACQTGWNSNQPQHF
-	-	TRBJ1-1	16	TRBV7-9	TGTGCCAGCAGCTTAGTTCCAGGCTCCATGAACACTGAAGCTTTCTTT	CASSLVPGSMNTEAFF
-	-	TRBJ1-5	13	TRBV12-5	TGTGCTAGTGGTTTGGATGTCTATCAGCCCCAGCATTTT	CASGLDVYQPQHF
TRBD2	-	TRBJ2-4	14	TRBV30	TGTGCCTGTACATGGACTAGCGGGACACACATTCAGTACTTC	CACTWTSGTHIQYF
-	few	TRBJ1-5	13	TRBV5-1	TGCGCCAGCAGCCCTATTGGAGATCAGCCCCAGCATTTT	CASSPIGDQPQHF
TRBD1	few	TRBJ2-7	13	TRBV15	TGTGCCACCAGCAGAGAGACAGGGGGCGAGCAGTACTTC	CATSRETGGEQYF
-	-	TRBJ1-2	15	TRBV6-5	TGTGCCAGCAGTTACGCCCGGGACTCTAACTATGGCTACACCTTC	CASSYARDSNYGYTF
-	-	TRBJ1-5	14	TRBV27	TGTGCCAGCAGATCCCTAGGTGAGGGTCAGCCCCAGCATTTT	CASRSLGEGQPQHF
-	-	TRBJ2-3	11	TRBV28	TGTGCCAGCGGAGTCTCAGATACGCAGTATTTT	CASGVSDTQYF